These 30 T cell receptor beta chains came from one sample sequenced in a study of response to subunit inactivated influenza vaccine. One entry per CDR3 protein results from TCRdb running MiXCR on the RT-PCR reads. The table records around 710,000 distinct CDR3 sequences, approximately 15% of them present only once. The source material was PBMCs from blood, sampled approximately 15 days before vaccination. These TCRs come from a man between 45 and 60 years old who received an inactivated influenza vaccine.

The rearrangement uses TRBV6-5 and TRBJ1-5; D gene unclear. This CDR3 region has 14 residues. Germline V gene sequence: CDR1 MNHEY, CDR2 SVGAGI. The V and J ends lost 9 bases and 7 bases respectively, with 19 bases between them. CDR3 residues: CASQSLGGAQPQHF. Here the CDR3 DNA reads TGTGCCAGTCAGTCACTAGGAGGTGCGCAGCCCCAGCATTTT.

This clonotype was counted only a few times. The gene calls are TRBV24-1 and TRBJ1-5, with D unresolved. V was trimmed by 9 bases and J by 5 bases, leaving 13 bases between them. The CDR3 spans 13 residues. CDR1 is KGHDR, CDR2 SFDVKD, per germline. The CDR3 bases are TGTGCCACCCAGCTGGGTCTGGATCAGCCCCAGCATTTT. Amino acid sequence: CATQLGLDQPQHF.

V usage is TRBV6-1 and J usage is TRBJ1-1; D is perhaps TRBD1 (5 bases). Germline CDR1 reads MNHNS; CDR2 reads SASEGT. The CDR3 consists of 13 residues. The V and J ends lost 6 bases and 4 bases respectively, with 12 bases between them. The chain's CDR3 is CASRRPGGTEAFF. The CDR3 nucleotides read TGTGCCAGCAGACGGCCCGGGGGCACTGAAGCTTTCTTT.

The chain uses TRBV4-2 and TRBJ1-6, with TRBD1 matching 10 bases. V trimming: 3 bases; J trimming: 9 bases; junction bases outside the gene matches: 8. This CDR3 is built from 16 residues. Germline assignment: CDR1 LGHNA and CDR2 YNFKEQ. CDR3 residues: CASSQGLRDRGSPLHF. The CDR3, as DNA: TGTGCCAGCAGCCAGGGGCTCCGGGACAGGGGTTCACCCCTCCACTTT.

The chain carries TRBV5-6 and TRBJ1-6; D is undetermined. The germline V gene has CDR1 SGHDT and CDR2 YYEEEE. The CDR3 totals 16 residues. Between the trimmed V and J ends, which lost 4 bases and 2 bases, there was a span of 13 bases. CDR3 nucleotides: TGTGCCAGCAGCCCTCGTGTGAGCGCCTATAATTCACCCCTCCACTTT. This encodes CASSPRVSAYNSPLHF.

The chain uses TRBV7-6 and TRBJ2-2; 13 nucleotides agree with TRBD2. The CDR3 is made up of 18 amino acids. Germline CDR1 reads SGHVS; CDR2 reads FNYEAQ. Losses at the gene ends were 0 bases for V and 3 bases for J; bases not matched to a gene: 4. CDR3 nucleotide sequence: TGTGCCAGCAGCTTAGCGGTCGGACTAGCGGGAGACACCGGGGAGCTGTTTTTT. Protein sequence: CASSLAVGLAGDTGELFF.

The chain couples TRBV5-6 to TRBJ2-1, with 11 bases that match TRBD2. CDR1 is SGHDT, CDR2 YYEEEE, per germline. Losses at the gene ends were 4 bases for V and 7 bases for J; bases not matched to a gene: 13. This CDR3 contains 17 residues. CDR3 DNA sequence: TGTGCCAGCAGCGAGGGACTAGCGGCCAACCCGTGGAATGAGCAGTTCTTC. This codes for CASSEGLAANPWNEQFF.

There are a few counts of this clonotype. This chain links TRBV28 with TRBJ2-7; D unresolved. Trimming took off 1 base at V and 1 base at J, with 8 bases between the two ends. The CDR3 runs to 14 residues. Per the germline V gene, CDR1 is MDHEN and CDR2 is SYDVKM. This chain's CDR3 is CASSLFPASYEQYF. CDR3 sequence (DNA): TGTGCCAGCAGTTTATTTCCAGCATCCTACGAGCAGTACTTC. Looking up the rest from reference TRBV28 and TRBJ2-7 gives the full variable domain: DVKVTQSSRYLVKRTGEKVFLECVQDMDHENMFWYRQDPGLGLRLIYFSYDVKMKEKGDIPEGYSVSREKKERFSLILESASTNQTSMYLCASSLFPASYEQYFGPGTRLTVT.

In its sample, this clonotype was seen a few times. The rearrangement joins TRBV7-9 to TRBJ2-1; no clear D. The germline V gene has CDR1 SEHNR and CDR2 FQNEAQ (reference sequence). The CDR3 has 13 residues. Trimming removed 5 bases from V and 6 bases from J, with 11 bases in between. The CDR3 sequence: CASSILLTNEQFF. In DNA, the CDR3 is TGTGCCAGCAGCATTTTACTAACCAATGAGCAGTTCTTC.

This clonotype occurred a few times. J is TRBJ2-5 and V is TRBV5-1, with 11 bases that match TRBD2. Germline V gives CDR1 SGHRS, CDR2 YFSETQ. V dropped 1 base and J dropped 5; count of bases not matched to a gene: 1. This CDR3 comprises 14 residues. The CDR3 sequence is CASSLSSGRETQYF. CDR3 sequence (DNA): TGCGCCAGCAGCTTGTCTAGCGGGAGGGAGACCCAGTACTTC.

Only a few counts were recorded for this clonotype. The chain employs TRBV10-3 and TRBJ2-7; 7 bases agree with TRBD2. The CDR3 runs 12 residues. CDR1 is ENHRY and CDR2 is SYGVKD in the germline V gene. The V and J ends lost 6 bases and 7 bases, in that order; junction bases with no gene match: 6. CDR3 coding DNA: TGTGCCATCAGGCTGGAGGGAGGGGAGCAGTACTTC. Translation gives CAIRLEGGEQYF.

This rearrangement joins TRBV4-3 to TRBJ1-5, with a possible D match to TRBD1 (5 bases). Germline V lookup: CDR1 LGHNA, CDR2 YSLEER. V lost 5 bases to trimming and J lost 0 bases, with 11 bases between them. This CDR3 is 15 amino acids long. The CDR3: CASSETAYSNQPQHF. CDR3 sequence (DNA): TGCGCCAGCAGCGAGACAGCTTATAGCAATCAGCCCCAGCATTTT.

This chain connects TRBV7-2 to TRBJ2-1, with TRBD1 identical over 7 bases. Trimming removed 5 bases from V and 2 bases from J; junction bases left unmatched: 6. Germline V gives CDR1 SGHTA, CDR2 FQGNSA. This CDR3 is built from 15 residues. The CDR3 here is CASSATGTPYNEQFF. For the CDR3, the DNA is TGTGCCAGCAGCGCGACAGGGACCCCCTACAATGAGCAGTTCTTC.

This clonotype was seen repeatedly, ten times or more. The chain carries TRBV5-1 and TRBJ2-1; 15 bases are a match to TRBD2. V lost 3 bases, J lost 9 bases, and 4 bases stayed unmatched. CDR3 size: 15 residues. Germline loops: CDR1 SGHRS, CDR2 YFSETQ. For the CDR3, the DNA is TGCGCCAGCAGCTCCATGGGACTAGCGGGAGGTGAGCAGTTCTTC. This translates into CASSSMGLAGGEQFF.

The gene calls are TRBV10-3 and TRBJ2-7, with unresolved D. CDR3 size: 13 residues. Trimming removed 0 bases from V and 11 bases from J, with 14 bases in between. CDR1 ENHRY and CDR2 SYGVKD come from the germline V gene. CDR3 sequence reads: CAISESENSREYF. The CDR3 nucleotides are TGTGCCATCAGTGAGTCTGAGAATAGTAGGGAGTACTTC.

This clonotype occurred a few times. The chain employs TRBV7-2 and TRBJ1-1; TRBD1 is a possible D gene (5 bases). This CDR3 region has 15 residues. With 1 base removed from V and 4 bases from J, the gap between germline ends came to 13 bases. In germline, CDR1 is SGHTA, CDR2 FQGNSA. The CDR3 loop reads CASSLGGARPTEAFF. For the CDR3, the DNA is TGTGCCAGCAGCTTAGGAGGGGCTAGACCCACTGAAGCTTTCTTT.

This chain connects TRBV6-2 or TRBV6-3 to TRBJ1-2, with 8 bases that match TRBD1. The germline V gene has CDR1 MNHEY and CDR2 SVGEGT. The CDR3 length is 14 residues. Germline trimming cut 6 bases from V and 4 bases from J; bases unmatched to any gene: 7. The CDR3 DNA is TGTGCCAGCAGCCGGGGACAGGCAGTCTATGGCTACACCTTC. Residues: CASSRGQAVYGYTF.

The V gene is TRBV29-1, the J gene TRBJ2-3, with D possibly being TRBD1 or TRBD2 (6 bases each). Per germline, CDR1 SQVTM and CDR2 ANQGSEA. The CDR3 is made up of 14 amino acids. Between the trimmed V and J ends, which lost 4 bases and 1 base, there was a span of 12 bases. CDR3 nucleotide sequence: TGCAGCGTTGCCGGGGGCGCCGGCACAGATACGCAGTATTTT. This encodes CSVAGGAGTDTQYF.

The chain joins TRBV28 to TRBJ2-7; D is uncertain. V was shortened by 1 base and J by 7 bases, with 5 bases between the two germline ends. The CDR3 sequence is 11 residues long. Per germline, CDR1 MDHEN and CDR2 SYDVKM. CDR3: CASSLSFEQYF. In DNA form, the CDR3 reads TGTGCCAGCAGTTTATCTTTTGAGCAGTACTTC.

Turning to this clonotype: A read error may account for a junction end that differs from germline. The V and J genes are TRBV7-7 and TRBJ2-7; 9 nucleotides align to TRBD1. CDR1 SSHAT and CDR2 FNYEAQ come from the germline V gene (reference sequence). This CDR3 region has 14 residues. CDR3 residues: CASIPGQGSYEQYF. For the CDR3, the DNA is TGTGCTAGCATCCCGGGACAGGGATCCTACGAGCAGTACTTC.

The chain employs TRBV7-4 and TRBJ2-7; TRBD2 matches at 10 bases. V trimming: 3 bases; J trimming: 2 bases; junction bases outside the gene matches: 1. Germline V gene lookup returns CDR1 SGHVT and CDR2 SQSDAQ. The CDR3 has 14 amino acids. The CDR3 region is CASSFLAGAYEQYF. The CDR3 bases are TGTGCCAGCAGCTTCCTAGCGGGAGCCTACGAGCAGTACTTC.

The rearrangement uses TRBV6-1 and TRBJ1-2, with 7 bases identical to TRBD1. The V and J ends lost 6 bases and 8 bases, in that order; junction bases with no gene match: 18. CDR1 MNHNS and CDR2 SASEGT come from the germline V gene. This CDR3 has 16 residues. CDR3 in DNA: TGTGCCAGCAGCCTAGGCGGTACCGGGACAGCCAGCGGCTACACCTTC. Residues: CASSLGGTGTASGYTF.

The sample holds many counts of this clonotype. The chain carries TRBV10-3 and TRBJ1-6, with D perhaps TRBD1 (6 bases). The CDR3 is 12 amino acids. Germline assignment: CDR1 ENHRY and CDR2 SYGVKD. Trimming removed 4 bases at V and 8 bases at J, with 6 bases between. This chain's CDR3 is CAISAGDSPLHF. Here the CDR3 DNA reads TGTGCCATCAGTGCAGGGGATTCACCCCTCCACTTT.

This clonotype was observed many times. This chain connects TRBV19 to TRBJ2-1; D ambiguous. The CDR3 consists of 14 residues. Per the germline V gene, CDR1 is LNHDA and CDR2 is SQIVND (reference sequence). Between the trimmed V and J ends, which lost 5 bases and 0 bases, there was a span of 8 bases. The CDR3 here is CASSDTSSYNEQFF. For the CDR3, the DNA is TGTGCCAGTAGTGACACCTCCTCCTACAATGAGCAGTTCTTC. Full variable domain (missing parts from reference TRBV19 and TRBJ2-1): DGGITQSPKYLFRKEGQNVTLSCEQNLNHDAMYWYRQDPGQGLRLIYYSQIVNDFQKGDIAEGYSVSREKKESFPLTVTSAQKNPTAFYLCASSDTSSYNEQFFGPGTRLTVL.

A few counts support this clonotype. The J gene is TRBJ2-3, the V gene TRBV20-1; a weak D match, TRBD2 (6 bases). V lost 5 bases to trimming and J lost 6 bases, with 12 bases between them. The CDR3 is 12 amino acids. Germline assignment: CDR1 DFQATT and CDR2 SNEGSKA (reference sequence). The CDR3 bases are TGCAGTGCTTCGACTAGTTCGGATACGCAGTATTTT. Protein product: CSASTSSDTQYF.

This clonotype occurred many times. V and J are TRBV7-2 and TRBJ2-1, with TRBD1 matching over 7 bases. Germline CDR1 and CDR2: SGHTA and FQGNSA. CDR3 length: 15 residues. V lost 2 bases, J lost 5 bases, and 6 bases stayed unmatched. This CDR3 reads CASSLPPRGNNEQFF. For the CDR3, the DNA is TGTGCCAGCAGCTTACCCCCCAGGGGGAACAATGAGCAGTTCTTC.

This clonotype was recorded at least ten times. V usage is TRBV10-3 and J usage is TRBJ2-5, with 7 bases matching TRBD1. This CDR3 has 12 residues. CDR1 ENHRY and CDR2 SYGVKD come from the germline V gene. Losses at the gene ends were 8 bases for V and 2 bases for J; bases not matched to a gene: 2. CDR3 sequence: CAIGGQQETQYF. As DNA, the CDR3 is TGTGCCATCGGGGGACAGCAAGAGACCCAGTACTTC.

The chain has TRBV20-1 and TRBJ1-2, with no clear D. CDR3 size: 12 residues. The germline V and J ends were trimmed by 6 bases and 0 bases, with 8 bases remaining between them. CDR1 and CDR2 (germline): DFQATT, SNEGSKA (reference sequence). CDR3 nucleotide sequence: TGCAGTGCCCGAGAGGCTAACTATGGCTACACCTTC. Its protein is CSAREANYGYTF.

This clonotype was counted only a few times. The chain is built from TRBV20-1 and TRBJ1-4; D is uncertain. This CDR3 has 13 residues. The germline V gene encodes CDR1 DFQATT and CDR2 SNEGSKA (reference sequence). The V gene lost 0 bases and the J gene lost 2 bases, with 4 bases spanning the gap. CDR3 sequence: CSARDWTNEKLFF. CDR3 nucleotides: TGCAGTGCTAGAGATTGGACTAATGAAAAACTGTTTTTT.

In this sample, this clonotype turned up a few times. CDR3 bases: TGTGCCACCAGCATGGACAGGGTGATAGATACGCAGTATTTT. Protein product: CATSMDRVIDTQYF. V and J are TRBV15 and TRBJ2-3, with 8 positions matching TRBD1. CDR3 length: 14 amino acids. CDR1 and CDR2 from the germline V gene are LNHNV and YYDKDF (reference sequence). J lost 5 bases, V lost 4 bases, and 5 bases had no gene match.